The present T cell receptor (beta chain) was sequenced within a study of cytomegalovirus exposure and HLA in healthy donors. As for the study in general: Some 91 million unique TCRs from HLA-typed donors were held in an early release of data. Whole-study results and caveats: An Asian-associated ancestry cluster reportedly showed fewer N-insertions than the roughly 670-donor mean in a later analysis. Cytomegalovirus status was reportedly diagnosed by the classifier with high specificity and sensitivity.

Regarding this clone: Its antigen is unidentified.

The trim removed 3 bases at V and 7 bases at J, leaving 10 bases unmatched. Germline-derived CDR1 and CDR2 are SGHNT and YENEEA. CDR3 size: 16 residues. It was with 60 Vbeta and 13 Jbeta primers that the PCR ran. Data came from immunoSEQ multiplex PCR; TCRdb stores just in-frame clones and leaves some out. The table shows 150,000 to 200,000 clones, with roughly three quarters occurring only once. The sequencing input was PBMCs. The source is a woman aged 45-59 years in good health and CMV-seropositive. V is TRBV11-3 and J is TRBJ2-1, with 9 bases that match TRBD1. Written as DNA, the CDR3 is TGTGCCAGCAGCTTGCATACCGGGACAGGGACGAATGAGCAGTTCTTC. Its translation is CASSLHTGTGTNEQFF. The variable domain in full, completed from reference TRBV11-3 and TRBJ2-1, reads EAGVVQSPRYKIIEKKQPVAFWCNPISGHNTLYWYLQNLGQGPELLIRYENEEAVDDSQLPKDRFSAERLKGVDSTLKIQPAELGDSAVYLCASSLHTGTGTNEQFFGPGTRLTVL.